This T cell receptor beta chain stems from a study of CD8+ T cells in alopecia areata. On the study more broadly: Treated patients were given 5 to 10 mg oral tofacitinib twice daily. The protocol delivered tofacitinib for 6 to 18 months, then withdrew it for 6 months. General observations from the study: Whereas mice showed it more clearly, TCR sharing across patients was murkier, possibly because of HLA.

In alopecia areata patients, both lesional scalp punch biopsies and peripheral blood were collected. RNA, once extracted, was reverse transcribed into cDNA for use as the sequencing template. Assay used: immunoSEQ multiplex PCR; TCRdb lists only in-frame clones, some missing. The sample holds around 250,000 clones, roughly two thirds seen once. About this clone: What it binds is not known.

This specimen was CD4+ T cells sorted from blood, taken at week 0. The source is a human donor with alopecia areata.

The chain's CDR3 is CASSSRQGPDTQYF. The CDR3, as DNA: TGTGCCAGCAGCTCCCGACAGGGGCCAGATACGCAGTATTTT. The rearrangement joins TRBV9 to TRBJ2-3, with 8 bases aligning to TRBD1. The CDR3 is made up of 14 amino acids. The junction had 5 bases not matched to a gene; V was cut back by 4 bases and J by 4 bases. Germline V gene sequence: CDR1 SGDLS, CDR2 YYNGEE. The full variable domain, rest sourced from reference TRBV9 and TRBJ2-3, is DSGVTQTPKHLITATGQRVTLRCSPRSGDLSVYWYQQSLDQGLQFLIQYYNGEERAKGNILERFSAQQFPDLHSELNLSSLELGDSALYFCASSSRQGPDTQYFGPGTRLTVL.